This TCR beta chain was captured in a study of T cells in women clearing cervical HPV infection. Sequencing was performed with immunoSEQ multiplex PCR; in TCRdb, only in-frame clones are kept and a portion is missing. Its table lists about 41,000 clones. General study results and limits: Unknown T-cell numbers per sample may underlie the richness differences.

Concerning this clone: What it binds is not known.

HPV was found by MY09/MY11 PCR and dot-blot genotyping. This TCR was recovered from a woman between 18 and 70 years old with a cervical HPV16 infection that either progressed to CIN3+ or cleared (not recorded which). The sample comprised blood buffy coat.

The CDR3 spells CAISREYSNQPQHF. The sequenced CDR3 bases are TGTGCCATCAGCAGGGAATATAGCAATCAGCCC. The V and J genes are TRBV10-3 and TRBJ1-5; maybe TRBD1 (5 bases). Sequencing ends 3 residues short of the CDR3 end; the germline J gene provides the rest. V was clipped by 6 bases and J by 0 bases, with 9 bases between them. CDR3 size: 14 residues. Germline CDR1 is ENHRY and CDR2 is SYGVKD.